This T cell receptor beta chain was obtained from a study of control samples from healthy donors and cancer patients. Clones were read by immunoSEQ multiplex PCR, and TCRdb kept only the in-frame ones, dropping some. The table shows approximately 79,000 clones, with around 91% occurring only once. Germline V gives CDR1 SQVTM, CDR2 ANQGSEA. The CDR3 extends over 13 amino acids. The germline V and J ends were trimmed by 4 bases and 5 bases, with 14 bases remaining between them. The source material was blood. The chain joins TRBV29-1 to TRBJ1-1, with D perhaps matching TRBD1 (5 bases). The TCR originated in a man aged 50 to 60 in good health. CDR3 nucleotide sequence: TGCAGCGTTGGGCCAGGGTTCGTAACTGAAGCTTTCTTT. Amino acid sequence: CSVGPGFVTEAFF.